The entry that follows covers one T cell receptor (beta chain) sequence. Time point specified: newly diagnosed GD, antithyroid drugs for less than 3 months. With RNA extracted from PBMCs as input, the TCR library was made. The data are from a study of regulatory T cells in long-lasting Graves disease. About the study: The study enrolled newly diagnosed Graves' patients on antithyroid drugs under 3 months.

Researchers made TCR beta libraries by using iRepertoire HTBI primers and running Arm-PCR on CDR3 regions. TCRdb independently ran MiXCR on the multiplex PCR reads; one entry per CDR3 protein. The sample lists approximately 300,000 distinct CDR3 sequences; under 20% were seen once. CDR1 is MNHGY and CDR2 is SVAAGI in the germline V gene. The CDR3 consists of 15 residues. V was clipped by 2 bases and J by 7 bases; unmatched bases: 9. This sequence was found in a female donor with Graves disease. Sequenced here: peripheral blood mononuclear cells (PBMCs), sampled at new diagnosis, from a patient treated with antithyroid drugs. This sequence joins TRBV6-9 and TRBJ2-5; TRBD2 aligns across 8 bases. CDR3 residues: CASSYRNAGGGTQYF. Here the CDR3 DNA reads TGTGCCAGCAGTTATAGGAATGCGGGGGGAGGGACCCAGTACTTC.